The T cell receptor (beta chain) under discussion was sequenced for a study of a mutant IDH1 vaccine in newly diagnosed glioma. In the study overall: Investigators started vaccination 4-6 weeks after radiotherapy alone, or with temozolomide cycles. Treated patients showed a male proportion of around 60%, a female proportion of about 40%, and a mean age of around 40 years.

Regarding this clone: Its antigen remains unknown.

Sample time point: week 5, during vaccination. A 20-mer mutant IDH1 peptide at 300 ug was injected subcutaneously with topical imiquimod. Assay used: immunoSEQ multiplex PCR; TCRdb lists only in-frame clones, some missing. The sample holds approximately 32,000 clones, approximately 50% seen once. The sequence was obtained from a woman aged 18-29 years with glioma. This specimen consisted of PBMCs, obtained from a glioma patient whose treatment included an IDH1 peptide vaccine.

The CDR3 spells CASMAGYEQYF. CDR3 in DNA: TGTGCCAGCATGGCGGGCTACGAGCAGTACTTC. This chain joins TRBV7-8 and TRBJ2-7; perhaps TRBD2 as D (5 bases). Trimming removed 7 bases from V and 3 bases from J, with 7 bases in between. From germline, CDR1 is SGHVS and CDR2 FQNEAQ. The CDR3 consists of 11 residues. Full variable domain (missing parts from reference TRBV7-8 and TRBJ2-7): GAGVSQSPRYKVAKRGQDVALRCDPISGHVSLFWYQQALGQGPEFLTYFQNEAQLDKSGLPSDRFFAERPEGSVSTLKIQRTQQEDSAVYLCASMAGYEQYFGPGTRLTVT.